This record looks at one T cell receptor beta chain sequence and its context. The target antigen is unknown. The entry originates in a study of cytomegalovirus exposure and HLA in healthy donors. The study's findings and limits: Clonal expansion was found to be greater in HLA-associated TCR beta chains than in equally common others in a later analysis. The productive fraction for most TCR beta V segments was about 87% or about 30% in an earlier analysis. Later analysis demonstrated an association between a missense DCLRE1C variant and TCR beta V- and J-gene trimming.

The PCR used 60 Vbeta and 13 Jbeta primers. Sequencing was performed with immunoSEQ multiplex PCR; in TCRdb, only in-frame clones are kept and a portion is missing. The table records about 90,000 clones, 60% to 85% of them present only once. The CDR3 contains 15 residues. Germline-derived CDR1 and CDR2 are SQVTM and ANQGSEA. V lost 4 bases to trimming and J lost 3 bases, with 15 bases between them. These donors, healthy bone marrow donors, were studied. The gene calls are TRBV29-1 and TRBJ2-2; TRBD2 might be the D (6 bases). Sequenced sample: PBMCs. The sequence came from a boy aged 5-17 years in good health and CMV-seronegative. For the CDR3, the DNA is TGCAGCGTTGGTGTGGGGACTCCCGACACCGGGGAGCTGTTTTTT. It codes for CSVGVGTPDTGELFF.